Presented here are 27 T cell receptor beta chains from one specimen sequenced in a study of T cells in tumors after PD-1 blockade. Assay used: immunoSEQ multiplex PCR; TCRdb lists only in-frame clones, some missing. The repertoire holds around 50,000 clones, with around 80% as singletons. This sample comprised PBMCs, obtained before anti-PD-1 therapy. All receptors come from a human donor with advanced basal cell or squamous cell carcinoma (not recorded which).

The CDR3 coding sequence is TGTGCCAGCAGCGGACACACAGATACGCAGTATTTT. Residues: CASSGHTDTQYF. The chain recombines TRBV27 with TRBJ2-3, with D perhaps TRBD1 (5 bases). The V end lost 6 bases, the J end lost 2 bases, and 6 bases lay between the germline ends. The CDR3 length is 12 residues. Germline V gene sequence: CDR1 MNHEY, CDR2 SMNVEV (reference sequence).

The rearrangement uses TRBV15 and TRBJ1-1; D uncertain. Between the trimmed V and J ends, which lost 4 bases and 1 base, there was a span of 13 bases. The CDR3 length is 15 residues. CDR1 is LNHNV, CDR2 YYDKDF, per germline (reference sequence). The CDR3 loop is CATSISTHANTEAFF. In nucleotides, the CDR3 is TGTGCCACCAGCATAAGTACACACGCGAACACTGAAGCTTTCTTT.

The chain recombines TRBV19 with TRBJ1-2, with 12 bases fitting TRBD1. Losses at the gene ends were 6 bases for V and 8 bases for J; bases not matched to a gene: 10. The CDR3 is 15 amino acids. Per the germline V gene, CDR1 is LNHDA and CDR2 is SQIVND (reference sequence). CDR3 region: CASRESGQGAHGYTF. CDR3 nucleotides: TGTGCCAGTAGAGAGTCGGGACAGGGGGCCCACGGCTACACCTTC.

The V gene is TRBV28, the J gene TRBJ2-1; D call uncertain. With 5 bases removed from V and 8 bases from J, the gap between germline ends came to 16 bases. Germline CDR1 MDHEN, CDR2 SYDVKM. CDR3 length: 14 amino acids. CDR3 DNA: TGTGCCAGCAGTCCCCCCGCAATCTCCCATGAGCAGTTCTTC. Encoded protein: CASSPPAISHEQFF.

The chain couples TRBV19 to TRBJ2-5, with D maybe TRBD2 (6 bases). Germline values: CDR1 LNHDA, CDR2 SQIVND (reference sequence). Deletions cut 1 base from V and 5 bases from J, with 14 bases between. The CDR3 contains 15 residues. Here the CDR3 reads CASSIGGGYGETQYF. CDR3 in DNA: TGTGCCAGTAGTATAGGGGGAGGCTACGGGGAGACCCAGTACTTC. The full variable domain, with the rest looked up from reference TRBV19 and TRBJ2-5, is DGGITQSPKYLFRKEGQNVTLSCEQNLNHDAMYWYRQDPGQGLRLIYYSQIVNDFQKGDIAEGYSVSREKKESFPLTVTSAQKNPTAFYLCASSIGGGYGETQYFGPGTRLLVL.

The chain couples TRBV6-1 to TRBJ1-4; D not resolved. The ends were cut back, 1 base at V and 8 bases at J, with 8 bases in the middle. CDR1 MNHNS and CDR2 SASEGT come from the germline V gene. The CDR3 is 13 residues long. The CDR3 bases are TGTGCCAGCAGTGAAGGAGGCTGGGAAAAACTGTTTTTT. Its protein product is CASSEGGWEKLFF.

The V gene is TRBV6-5, the J gene TRBJ1-4; D gene ambiguous. The CDR3 extends over 11 amino acids. In germline, CDR1 is MNHEY, CDR2 SVGAGI. V was trimmed by 6 bases and J by 14 bases, leaving 13 bases between them. The CDR3 bases are TGTGCCAGCAGATCCACATATGAGCTGTTTTTT. Its translation is CASRSTYELFF.

The V and J genes are TRBV9 and TRBJ1-3, with a weak D call TRBD1 (6 bases). This CDR3 comprises 15 residues. Germline V gene lookup returns CDR1 SGDLS and CDR2 YYNGEE. The V end lost 0 bases, the J end lost 4 bases, and 11 bases lay between the germline ends. This CDR3 reads CASSVGGAEGNTIYF. DNA of the CDR3: TGTGCCAGCAGCGTAGGGGGGGCGGAAGGAAACACCATATATTTT.

This chain uses TRBV7-9 with TRBJ2-1, with 7 positions matching TRBD1. CDR3 size: 16 residues. V gave up 1 base and J gave up 3 bases; unmatched junction bases: 6. Germline loops: CDR1 SEHNR, CDR2 FQNEAQ (reference sequence). The CDR3 coding sequence is TGTGCCAGCAGCTTAGGGGACAGACTACACTACAATGAGCAGTTCTTC. Translated, it gives CASSLGDRLHYNEQFF. The variable domain in full, completed from reference TRBV7-9 and TRBJ2-1, reads DTGVSQNPRHKITKRGQNVTFRCDPISEHNRLYWYRQTLGQGPEFLTYFQNEAQLEKSRLLSDRFSAERPKGSFSTLEIQRTEQGDSAMYLCASSLGDRLHYNEQFFGPGTRLTVL.

This chain's CDR3 is CASSSPQGGETQYF. In DNA form, the CDR3 reads TGTGCCAGCAGTTCCCCGCAGGGAGGGGAGACCCAGTACTTC. The chain combines TRBV25-1 with TRBJ2-5, with 7 positions matching TRBD2. V was clipped by 5 bases and J by 5 bases; unmatched bases: 8. This CDR3 is built from 14 residues. Germline lookup yields CDR1 MGHDK and CDR2 SYGVNS.

The chain recombines TRBV4-2 with TRBJ2-3, with 9 bases that match TRBD2. V lost 0 bases, J lost 4 bases, and 5 bases stayed unmatched. The CDR3 has 16 residues. The V gene's germline CDR1 is LGHNA and CDR2 YNFKEQ. The CDR3, as DNA: TGTGCCAGCAGCCAAGATCCGGGACTAGCTTCAGATACGCAGTATTTT. As protein: CASSQDPGLASDTQYF.

The chain couples TRBV7-9 to TRBJ1-1; D is perhaps TRBD1 (5 bases). CDR3 length: 14 amino acids. Trimming pared 1 base from V and 7 bases from J, leaving 13 bases between. In germline, CDR1 is SEHNR, CDR2 FQNEAQ (reference sequence). The chain's CDR3 is CASSLEAGPDEAFF. The DNA of the CDR3 is TGTGCCAGCAGCTTAGAAGCGGGGCCCGATGAAGCTTTCTTT.

The V gene is TRBV29-1, the J gene TRBJ2-7; the D is unclear. The CDR3 extends over 14 amino acids. V lost 2 bases and J 6 bases, leaving 17 bases between the germline ends. Per germline, CDR1 SQVTM and CDR2 ANQGSEA. CDR3 sequence reads: CSVERTSVISEQYF. The CDR3 DNA reads as TGCAGCGTTGAACGAACATCTGTCATCTCCGAGCAGTACTTC.

This clone was seen once. J is TRBJ1-5 and V is TRBV27; no reliable D call. Deletions cut 6 bases from V and 0 bases from J, with 12 bases between. The length of the CDR3 is 15 residues. Germline lookup yields CDR1 MNHEY and CDR2 SMNVEV (reference sequence). Here the CDR3 DNA reads TGTGCCAGCAGCCCAGACCCCTATAGCAATCAGCCCCAGCATTTT. This translates into CASSPDPYSNQPQHF.

The CDR3 DNA reads as TGTGCCAGCAGTCGGGGGGAGGGAGGAGAGACCCAGTACTTC. Translation: CASSRGEGGETQYF. The rearrangement joins TRBV27 to TRBJ2-5, with 7 bases fitting TRBD2. The CDR3 runs 14 residues. The germline CDR1 and CDR2 sequences are MNHEY and SMNVEV (reference sequence). Unmatched junction bases numbered 7, after V lost 5 bases and J lost 4 bases.

The chain couples TRBV28 to TRBJ2-3, with D perhaps matching TRBD1 or TRBD2 (5 bases each). The germline V gene encodes CDR1 MDHEN and CDR2 SYDVKM. CDR3 length: 14 amino acids. V lost 4 bases, J lost 4 bases, and 12 bases lay in between. In DNA, the CDR3 is TGTGCCAGCAGTTCGGGACCAAATCCAGATACGCAGTATTTT. Its translation: CASSSGPNPDTQYF.

This clone was found a few times. This sequence joins TRBV7-3 and TRBJ1-6; the D gene is possibly TRBD1 (6 bases). The CDR3 spans 14 residues. The germline V gene has CDR1 SGHTA and CDR2 FQGTGA. V dropped 2 bases and J dropped 5 bases, with 7 bases sitting between them. CDR3 amino acids: CASSLGTNNSPLHF. The CDR3 region has the DNA TGTGCCAGCAGCTTAGGGACAAATAATTCACCCCTCCACTTT.

The chain employs TRBV6-1 and TRBJ1-1; D is possibly TRBD1 (5 bases). The germline V and J ends were trimmed by 1 base and 8 bases, with 17 bases remaining between them. Per germline, CDR1 MNHNS and CDR2 SASEGT. The CDR3 is 15 residues long. The CDR3 DNA follows: TGTGCCAGCAGTGAAGGTATTACTTCTTGGACAGAAGCTTTCTTT. It translates to CASSEGITSWTEAFF.

The chain uses TRBV6-1 and TRBJ2-3, with D unresolved. Germline V gene lookup returns CDR1 MNHNS and CDR2 SASEGT. The CDR3 length is 16 residues. V dropped 3 bases and J dropped 0 bases, with 13 bases sitting between them. The CDR3 DNA reads as TGTGCCAGCAGTGATCCGGGTTTCGGGAGCACAGATACGCAGTATTTT. This gives the protein CASSDPGFGSTDTQYF.

The rearrangement links TRBV5-1 to TRBJ1-6; D not resolved. Trimming cost V 0 bases and J 6 bases, with 10 bases left between them. The CDR3 extends over 15 amino acids. Germline CDR1 and CDR2: SGHRS and YFSETQ. The CDR3 DNA is TGCGCCAGCAGCTTGGCCCTGGAAAGTAATTCACCCCTCCACTTT. It specifies CASSLALESNSPLHF.

The chain carries TRBV28 and TRBJ1-2; D is perhaps TRBD1 (5 bases). The germline V and J ends were trimmed by 3 bases and 0 bases, with 8 bases remaining between them. Germline V gene data show CDR1 as MDHEN and CDR2 as SYDVKM. The CDR3 runs to 14 residues. CDR3 region: CASSLPGSNYGYTF. As DNA, the CDR3 is TGTGCCAGCAGTTTGCCAGGGTCTAACTATGGCTACACCTTC.

The rearrangement uses TRBV5-1 and TRBJ1-4; D is ambiguous. Looked up from germline, CDR1 is SGHRS and CDR2 is YFSETQ. Trimming left V 0 bases short and J 0 bases short, with 9 bases between. The CDR3 spans 16 residues. The CDR3 region has the DNA TGCGCCAGCAGCTTGGGAGTAGGGACAACTAATGAAAAACTGTTTTTT. It encodes CASSLGVGTTNEKLFF. The variable domain in full, completed from reference TRBV5-1 and TRBJ1-4, reads KAGVTQTPRYLIKTRGQQVTLSCSPISGHRSVSWYQQTPGQGLQFLFEYFSETQRNKGNFPGRFSGRQFSNSRSEMNVSTLELGDSALYLCASSLGVGTTNEKLFFGSGTQLSVL.

CDR3 loop: CASSTLYEQYF. Written as DNA, the CDR3 is TGTGCCAGCAGTACCCTCTACGAGCAGTACTTC. The chain recombines TRBV12-3 or TRBV12-4 with TRBJ2-7, with D unresolved. This CDR3 is built from 11 residues. The V end lost 5 bases, the J end lost 3 bases, and 5 bases lay between the germline ends.

This chain joins TRBV9 and TRBJ2-1; tentative D call: TRBD1 (5 bases). The CDR3 extends over 15 amino acids. Trimming shortened V by 0 bases and J by 4 bases, and 11 bases separated the two germline ends. Germline V gene data show CDR1 as SGDLS and CDR2 as YYNGEE. The CDR3 bases are TGTGCCAGCAGCGTAGGGTCCAGGGCTTACAATGAGCAGTTCTTC. It is translated as CASSVGSRAYNEQFF.

The chain couples TRBV4-1 to TRBJ1-4; D perhaps matches TRBD1 (5 bases). The V gene's germline CDR1 is MGHRA and CDR2 YSYEKL. The germline V and J ends were trimmed by 9 bases and 8 bases, with 22 bases remaining between them. The CDR3 length is 15 residues. The CDR3, as DNA: TGCGCCAGTCAGAAGCGTCAGGGAGGGAAGGAAAAACTGTTTTTT. Its protein is CASQKRQGGKEKLFF.

This rearrangement joins TRBV18 to TRBJ2-3; D is possibly TRBD2 (6 bases). Trimming pared 2 bases from V and 0 bases from J, leaving 9 bases between. CDR1 is KGHSH, CDR2 LQKENI, per germline. This CDR3 has 15 residues. CDR3 sequence reads: CASSPGGTSTDTQYF. DNA for the CDR3: TGTGCCAGCTCACCAGGGGGGACTAGCACAGATACGCAGTATTTT.

The V and J genes are TRBV28 and TRBJ2-3, with 8 bases fitting TRBD1. This CDR3 comprises 13 residues. V was pared by 8 bases and J by 7 bases, with 8 bases of the junction left unmatched. Germline lookup yields CDR1 MDHEN and CDR2 SYDVKM. CDR3 bases: TGTGCCAGCTTAATCCGGGACAGGAATACGCAGTATTTT. Residues: CASLIRDRNTQYF.